The rows below give T cell receptor beta chains drawn from one sample of a study of cytomegalovirus exposure and HLA in healthy donors. Using immunoSEQ multiplex PCR, the repertoire was profiled, and TCRdb retains in-frame clones only, with some absent. This sample has some 140,000 clones, with roughly 72% found just once. Input material: PBMCs. The receptors come from a young man in good health and CMV-seronegative. The CDR3 runs from the conserved cysteine through the conserved F or W. A D gene is named only where the DNA matches it firmly. Where a row states a size, it is once, few, many or the class of an expanded clone; other rows omit it.

clone size	V gene	D gene	CDR3 length	J gene	CDR3 DNA	CDR3 protein
-	TRBV7-2	-	12	TRBJ2-7	TGTGCCAGCAGCATAACAGGATACGAGCAGTACTTC	CASSITGYEQYF
-	TRBV11-2	TRBD2	14	TRBJ2-7	TGTGCCAGCAGCTTAAGCGGGGACTCTTACGAGCAGTACTTC	CASSLSGDSYEQYF
once	TRBV7-3	-	11	TRBJ2-3	TGTGCCAGCAGCGTCGCAGATACGCAGTATTTT	CASSVADTQYF
-	TRBV18	-	14	TRBJ1-1	TGTGCCAGCTCACCACCATCGGAACCATGGAGAGCTTTCTTT	CASSPPSEPWRAFF
few	TRBV7-6	TRBD1	16	TRBJ2-5	TGTGCCAGCAGCTTAGGTCGAGGGGGCCGGGTTGAGACCCAGTACTTC	CASSLGRGGRVETQYF
few	TRBV21-1	-	19	TRBJ2-3	TGTGCCAGCAGCTCAGGACTAGCGGGGGGGTCCCAGTTCACAGATACGCAGTATTTT	CASSSGLAGGSQFTDTQYF
-	TRBV18	-	15	TRBJ1-3	TGTGCCAGCTCACCACCGGACACCGCTGGAAACACCATATATTTT	CASSPPDTAGNTIYF
-	TRBV7-6	-	15	TRBJ1-3	TGTGCCAGCAGCCCCGGACTGAACTCTGGAAACACCATATATTTT	CASSPGLNSGNTIYF
-	TRBV28	TRBD1	14	TRBJ2-7	TGTGCCAGCAGCGCCGGGACAGGGGATAGGGAGCAGTACTTC	CASSAGTGDREQYF
-	TRBV5-1	TRBD1	15	TRBJ1-2	TGCGCCAGCAGCGCCTCCGGGACAGGAATAGGTGGCTACACCTTC	CASSASGTGIGGYTF
-	TRBV5-1	-	11	TRBJ2-7	TGCGCCAGCAGGCAGGGGTCCGAGCAGTACTTC	CASRQGSEQYF
-	TRBV6-6	-	14	TRBJ2-2	TGTGCCAGCAGTTTCGACTATTCCACCGGGGAGCTGTTTTTT	CASSFDYSTGELFF
-	TRBV19	-	14	TRBJ1-2	TGTGCCAGTAGGCTCGGAGGGATTGACTATGGCTACACCTTC	CASRLGGIDYGYTF
-	TRBV28	TRBD1	17	TRBJ2-2	TGTGCCAGCAGTTTACCCGCAGGGGGCGGTGGCACCGGGGAGCTGTTTTTT	CASSLPAGGGGTGELFF
-	TRBV18	TRBD2	14	TRBJ2-3	TGTGCCAGCTCCTATCTAGCGGGGACAGATACGCAGTATTTT	CASSYLAGTDTQYF
-	TRBV18	-	14	TRBJ1-6	TGTGCCAGCTCACCGAGCTCCTATAATTCACCCCTCCACTTT	CASSPSSYNSPLHF
-	TRBV27	TRBD2	17	TRBJ2-1	TGTGCCAGCAGTTTAGCCGCCGGGACTAGCGAGCTTGTTGAGCAGTTCTTC	CASSLAAGTSELVEQFF
-	TRBV5-4	TRBD1	16	TRBJ1-4	TGTGCCAGCAGCCCGGGTACCGGGACAGCAGATGAAAAACTGTTTTTT	CASSPGTGTADEKLFF
few	TRBV5-1	TRBD1	14	TRBJ2-1	TGCGCCAGCAGCTTGGGACAGGGGGACAATGAGCAGTTCTTC	CASSLGQGDNEQFF
-	TRBV7-9	-	13	TRBJ1-6	TGTGCCAGCAGCTTATCCGGTGATTCACCCCTCCACTTT	CASSLSGDSPLHF
-	TRBV2	TRBD1	15	TRBJ1-3	TGTGCCAGCAGAGAGGACAGGGAGCGTGGAAACACCATATATTTT	CASREDRERGNTIYF
-	TRBV5-4	TRBD2	17	TRBJ2-5	TGTGCCAGCACCCTAGGCTTTACGAGCGGGGGGCAAGAGACCCAGTACTTC	CASTLGFTSGGQETQYF
-	TRBV5-6	-	13	TRBJ1-1	TGTGCCAGCAGCTCGTACAGGGATCCTGAAGCTTTCTTT	CASSSYRDPEAFF
-	TRBV6-6	-	11	TRBJ1-1	TGTGCCAGCGGACGGGATACTGAAGCTTTCTTT	CASGRDTEAFF
-	TRBV5-4	-	13	TRBJ1-1	TGTGCCAGCAGCCCGACCGGCGGGGCTGAAGCTTTCTTT	CASSPTGGAEAFF
-	TRBV7-6	TRBD1	16	TRBJ1-4	TGTGCCAGCAGCTTAGCCGGGACAGGGATTGCTGAAAAACTGTTTTTT	CASSLAGTGIAEKLFF
-	TRBV9	-	15	TRBJ2-1	TGTGCCAGCAGCGTAGGTGGGCTTTCCTACAATGAGCAGTTCTTC	CASSVGGLSYNEQFF
once	TRBV29-1	-	11	TRBJ2-7	TGCAGCGTTGAAGGTCCGGACTATCAGTACTTC	CSVEGPDYQYF
-	TRBV19	TRBD2	15	TRBJ2-5	TGTGCCAGTAGTATAGGGCGGGGGGAAGGGGAGACCCAGTACTTC	CASSIGRGEGETQYF
-	TRBV29-1	-	12	TRBJ1-2	TGCAGCGTTGAACTACAAGGGGTCGGCTACACCTTC	CSVELQGVGYTF
-	TRBV9	-	14	TRBJ1-1	TGTGCCAGCAGCGTCGGGGGAATGAACACTGAAGCTTTCTTT	CASSVGGMNTEAFF
-	TRBV7-5	-	15	TRBJ1-5	TGTGTCAGAAGCCCCCCCCGGACAGAGAATCAGCCCCAGCATTTT	CVRSPPRTENQPQHF
-	TRBV6-5	-	13	TRBJ2-5	TGTGCCAGCAGTTACGGGGGCACGGAGACCCAGTACTTC	CASSYGGTETQYF
-	TRBV2	-	11	TRBJ2-7	TGTGCCAGCAAAAGCCCCTACGAGCAGTACTTC	CASKSPYEQYF
-	TRBV19	-	16	TRBJ1-5	TGTGCCAGTAGTATAGAAGGCAGGGGAACTAATCAGCCCCAGCATTTT	CASSIEGRGTNQPQHF
-	TRBV5-1	-	14	TRBJ1-1	TGCGCCAGCAGCTTGGAGCCGGGGAGCCCTGAAGCTTTCTTT	CASSLEPGSPEAFF
few	TRBV6-1	-	13	TRBJ2-1	TGTGCCAGCAGTGAATTAAGGATGGGCGAGCAGTTCTTC	CASSELRMGEQFF
few	TRBV7-2	-	13	TRBJ2-1	TGTGCCAGCAGCCAGGGCTCCTACAATGAGCAGTTCTTC	CASSQGSYNEQFF
-	TRBV6-1	-	13	TRBJ1-1	TGTGCCAGCAGACGGGGGGGACACACTGAAGCTTTCTTT	CASRRGGHTEAFF
-	TRBV28	TRBD1	15	TRBJ1-2	TGTGCCAGCAGTCGACAGGGGGCCCAAGCCTATGGCTACACCTTC	CASSRQGAQAYGYTF
-	TRBV7-2	TRBD1	15	TRBJ2-5	TGTGCCAGCAGCTCGCCGGATGAGGACAGGTGGGAGCAGTACTTC	CASSSPDEDRWEQYF